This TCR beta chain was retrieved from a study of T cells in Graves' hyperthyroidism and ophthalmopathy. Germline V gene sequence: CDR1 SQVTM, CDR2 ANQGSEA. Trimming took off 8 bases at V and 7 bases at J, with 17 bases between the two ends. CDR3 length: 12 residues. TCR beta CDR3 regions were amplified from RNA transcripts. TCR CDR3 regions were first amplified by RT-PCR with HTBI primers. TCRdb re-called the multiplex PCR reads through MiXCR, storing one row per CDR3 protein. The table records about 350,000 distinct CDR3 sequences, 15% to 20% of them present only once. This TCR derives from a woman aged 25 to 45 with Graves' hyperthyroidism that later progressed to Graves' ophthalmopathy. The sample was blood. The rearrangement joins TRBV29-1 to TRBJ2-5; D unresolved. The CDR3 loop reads CSFGTPNGTQYF. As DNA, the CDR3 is TGCAGCTTTGGAACCCCTAATGGGACCCAGTACTTC.